Following are 31 T cell receptor beta chains from one sample sequenced in a study of vaccination effects on CD4 cells after COVID-19. These TCRs are of unknown antigen specificity. Data came from immunoSEQ multiplex PCR; TCRdb stores just in-frame clones and leaves some out. The sample comprises about 74,000 clones, around 77% of which are singletons, and roughly 2% rests with the top ten. Cultured cells yielded isolated CD4+ T cells after around 10 days. The source material was CD4+ T cells from PBMCs cultured without peptide, sampled before COVID-19 vaccination. Every receptor here comes from a human donor who received a COVID-19 vaccine.

The chain recombines TRBV2 with TRBJ1-6, with D possibly being TRBD1 (5 bases). Trimming took off 4 bases at V and 10 bases at J, with 14 bases between the two ends. Germline values: CDR1 SNHLY, CDR2 FYNNEI. The CDR3 totals 14 residues. DNA of the CDR3: TGTGCCAGCAGTGGACAGCCGGGTGGATCACCCCTCCACTTT. It codes for CASSGQPGGSPLHF.

The chain has TRBV5-6 and TRBJ1-1, with a tentative D call TRBD1 (5 bases). Deletions cut 2 bases from V and 1 base from J, with 9 bases between. The CDR3 has 14 residues. The germline gives CDR1 SGHDT, CDR2 YYEEEE. The CDR3 sequence is CASSLLGENTEAFF. CDR3 in DNA: TGTGCCAGCAGCTTATTGGGGGAGAACACTGAAGCTTTCTTT. The variable domain in full, completed from reference TRBV5-6 and TRBJ1-1, reads DAGVTQSPTHLIKTRGQQVTLRCSPKSGHDTVSWYQQALGQGPQFIFQYYEEEERQRGNFPDRFSGHQFPNYSSELNVNALLLGDSALYLCASSLLGENTEAFFGQGTRLTVV.

The V call is TRBV7-2, the J call TRBJ1-6; TRBD1 agrees at 9 bases. The CDR3 consists of 15 residues. CDR1 and CDR2 (germline): SGHTA, FQGNSA. J gave up 9 bases and V 6 bases, and 9 bases lay outside the gene matches. Here the CDR3 DNA reads TGTGCCAGCAGTTTTCGGACAGGGGAAAGTTCACCCCTCCACTTT. Translation gives CASSFRTGESSPLHF.

The chain employs TRBV7-3 and TRBJ2-1, with TRBD2 matching over 7 bases. The J segment lost 4 bases and the V segment lost 5 bases, leaving 2 bases of the junction unmatched. The V gene's germline CDR1 is SGHTA and CDR2 FQGTGA. The CDR3 loop spans 13 amino acids. This chain's CDR3 is CASSRGGYNEQFF. The CDR3 bases are TGTGCCAGCAGCCGCGGGGGATACAATGAGCAGTTCTTC. Supplemented by reference TRBV7-3 and TRBJ2-1, the full variable domain reads GAGVSQTPSNKVTEKGKYVELRCDPISGHTALYWYRQSLGQGPEFLIYFQGTGAADDSGLPNDRFFAVRPEGSVSTLKIQRTERGDSAVYLCASSRGGYNEQFFGPGTRLTVL.

The chain has TRBV6-1 and TRBJ2-5; 9 bases agree with TRBD1. CDR3 length equals 14 residues. The germline CDR1 and CDR2 sequences are MNHNS and SASEGT. V gave up 2 bases and J gave up 6 bases; unmatched junction bases: 4. CDR3 protein: CASSERTGAKTQYF. The DNA of the CDR3 is TGTGCCAGCAGTGAAAGGACAGGGGCTAAGACCCAGTACTTC.

V gene TRBV19 combines with J gene TRBJ1-5, with 7 bases that match TRBD1. The CDR3 contains 15 residues. J gave up 6 bases and V 8 bases, and 13 bases lay outside the gene matches. Per germline, CDR1 LNHDA and CDR2 SQIVND (reference sequence). This CDR3 reads CASAIGRGLSQPQHF. CDR3 DNA sequence: TGTGCCAGTGCCATAGGGAGGGGGCTGAGTCAGCCCCAGCATTTT.

This clone was seen only once. The chain has TRBV7-8 and TRBJ1-1; TRBD1 might be the D (5 bases). Germline CDR1 and CDR2: SGHVS and FQNEAQ. The CDR3 runs to 15 residues. Trimming shortened V by 1 base and J by 0 bases, and 9 bases separated the two germline ends. The CDR3 loop reads CASSLEPRVNTEAFF. The CDR3 DNA reads TGTGCCAGCAGCTTAGAACCCAGGGTGAACACTGAAGCTTTCTTT.

CDR3 sequence reads: CASSPPLARQETQYF. CDR3 in DNA: TGTGCCAGCTCACCACCCTTAGCCCGTCAAGAGACCCAGTACTTC. This chain connects TRBV18 to TRBJ2-5; the D is unclear. Trimming shortened V by 0 bases and J by 2 bases, and 10 bases separated the two germline ends. Germline loops: CDR1 KGHSH, CDR2 LQKENI. The CDR3 covers 15 residues.

The chain couples TRBV5-1 to TRBJ2-5; 10 bases align to TRBD1. Per the germline V gene, CDR1 is SGHRS and CDR2 is YFSETQ. Unmatched junction bases numbered 16, after V lost 3 bases and J lost 5 bases. This CDR3 region has 18 residues. CDR3 sequence: CASSSHFMGQGMGETQYF. The DNA for the CDR3 is TGCGCCAGCAGCTCCCACTTCATGGGACAGGGGATGGGGGAGACCCAGTACTTC.

This rearrangement joins TRBV2 to TRBJ2-3; 7 nucleotides align to TRBD1. This CDR3 contains 14 residues. The V and J ends lost 7 bases and 2 bases, in that order; junction bases with no gene match: 6. Germline V CDR1 and CDR2: SNHLY, FYNNEI. Here the CDR3 reads CASKTGSHTDTQYF. The DNA for the CDR3 is TGTGCCAGCAAGACAGGGTCCCACACAGATACGCAGTATTTT.

The rearrangement uses TRBV2 and TRBJ2-5, with D maybe TRBD2 (5 bases). Germline V gene lookup returns CDR1 SNHLY and CDR2 FYNNEI. The CDR3 has 14 amino acids. Trimming cost V 7 bases and J 2 bases, with 14 bases left between them. The CDR3 protein is CASIIDWRQETQYF. The CDR3 coding sequence is TGTGCCAGCATCATCGACTGGAGGCAAGAGACCCAGTACTTC.

The chain combines TRBV3-1 (or the pseudogene TRBV3-2) with TRBJ1-1; 7 bases are shared with TRBD1. V trimming: 4 bases; J trimming: 3 bases; junction bases outside the gene matches: 5. Per the germline V gene, CDR1 is LGHDT and CDR2 is YNNKEL (reference sequence). The CDR3 consists of 14 residues. The CDR3 DNA sequence: TGTGCCAGCAGCCTAACAGGGGACGACACTGAAGCTTTCTTT. This sequence encodes CASSLTGDDTEAFF.

The chain couples TRBV14 to TRBJ2-3; no reliable D call. The V gene's germline CDR1 is SGHDN and CDR2 FVKESK. Trimming took 0 bases from V and 9 from J, leaving 10 bases between them. The CDR3 length is 13 residues. The DNA of the CDR3 is TGTGCCAGCAGCCAAGACTTAACGGGCACGCAGTATTTT. It encodes CASSQDLTGTQYF.

This chain connects TRBV7-3 to TRBJ1-1; 7 bases agree with TRBD1. Trimming removed 5 bases from V and 1 base from J; junction bases left unmatched: 4. There are 14 residues in the CDR3. CDR1 is SGHTA and CDR2 is FQGTGA in the germline V gene. CDR3 amino acids: CASSRQGTNTEAFF. The DNA of the CDR3 is TGTGCCAGCAGCCGACAGGGTACGAACACTGAAGCTTTCTTT. Combining the CDR3 with reference TRBV7-3 and TRBJ1-1 gives the whole variable domain GAGVSQTPSNKVTEKGKYVELRCDPISGHTALYWYRQSLGQGPEFLIYFQGTGAADDSGLPNDRFFAVRPEGSVSTLKIQRTERGDSAVYLCASSRQGTNTEAFFGQGTRLTVV.

This clone was recorded a few times. This sequence joins TRBV7-8 and TRBJ1-2; a possible D gene is TRBD1 (5 bases). From germline, CDR1 is SGHVS and CDR2 FQNEAQ. The V end lost 4 bases, the J end lost 4 bases, and 10 bases lay between the germline ends. This CDR3 has 13 residues. CDR3 region: CASSWDPSYGYTF. The CDR3 DNA follows: TGTGCCAGCAGCTGGGACCCTAGCTATGGCTACACCTTC.

This chain uses TRBV2 with TRBJ1-5; tentative D call: TRBD1 (6 bases). The V end lost 5 bases, the J end lost 0 bases, and 8 bases lay between the germline ends. The CDR3 is made up of 14 amino acids. Germline V gene data show CDR1 as SNHLY and CDR2 as FYNNEI. In DNA, the CDR3 is TGTGCCAGCAGTAGGACAGTTAGCAATCAGCCCCAGCATTTT. Translation: CASSRTVSNQPQHF.

The genes are TRBV9 and TRBJ2-5; D possibly corresponds to TRBD2 (6 bases). The V gene's germline CDR1 is SGDLS and CDR2 YYNGEE. This CDR3 contains 14 residues. V was clipped by 4 bases and J by 1 base, with 11 bases between them. The chain's CDR3 is CASSLPGVQETQYF. CDR3 DNA sequence: TGTGCCAGCAGCTTACCGGGGGTCCAAGAGACCCAGTACTTC.

The chain links TRBV2 to TRBJ2-7, with D possibly TRBD1 on 6 matching bases. Trimming left V 5 bases short and J 7 bases short, with 12 bases between. The germline CDR1 and CDR2 sequences are SNHLY and FYNNEI. The CDR3 length is 12 residues. The CDR3 here is CASSQGSREQYV. The CDR3, as DNA: TGTGCCAGCAGTCAGGGGTCTAGGGAGCAGTACGTC.

V and J are TRBV5-1 and TRBJ2-2, with 7 bases that match TRBD1. The ends lost 4 bases at V and 2 bases at J; junction bases unmatched: 8. Germline CDR1 is SGHRS and CDR2 is YFSETQ. The CDR3 is 16 residues long. CDR3 coding DNA: TGCGCCAGCAGCGTTCAGGGACAGATCAACACCGGGGAGCTGTTTTTT. It codes for CASSVQGQINTGELFF.

This clone was counted a few times. V and J are TRBV7-9 and TRBJ2-1, with unresolved D. Trimming left V 7 bases short and J 7 bases short, with 14 bases between. This CDR3 has 13 amino acids. In germline, CDR1 is SEHNR, CDR2 FQNEAQ (reference sequence). CDR3 in amino acids: CASTLFRRNEQFF. CDR3 bases: TGTGCCAGCACCCTCTTCCGCCGGAATGAGCAGTTCTTC.

This clone was seen only once. The rearrangement uses TRBV7-2 and TRBJ1-1; the D is unclear. CDR3 length: 14 amino acids. Germline CDR1 SGHTA, CDR2 FQGNSA. The ends were cut back, 5 bases at V and 4 bases at J, with 14 bases in the middle. The CDR3 bases are TGTGCCAGCAGCCCGACGTGGAGTAGCACTGAAGCTTTCTTT. Amino acids: CASSPTWSSTEAFF.

About this clone: This same CDR3 is encoded by further DNA sequences in the sample. V is TRBV5-1 and J is TRBJ2-3, with D unclear. This CDR3 is built from 11 residues. Trimming removed 2 bases from V and 3 bases from J, with 1 base in between. Per the germline V gene, CDR1 is SGHRS and CDR2 is YFSETQ. In DNA, the CDR3 is TGCGCCAGCAGCTTAACAGATACGCAGTATTTT. This gives the protein CASSLTDTQYF.

This clone was counted a single time. This chain joins TRBV21-1 and TRBJ1-5; the table names TRBD1, a call not compared with the DNA. TRBV21-1 is labeled a pseudogene. The CDR3 loop spans 16 amino acids. The CDR3 is CASSKVPGYSNQPQHF. CDR3 bases: TGTGCCAGCAGCAAAGTTCCAGGTTATAGCAATCAGCCCCAGCATTTT.

J is TRBJ2-7 and V is TRBV5-4; tentative D call: TRBD1 (6 bases). This CDR3 is 13 amino acids long. Germline V lookup: CDR1 SGHNT, CDR2 YYREEE (reference sequence). The V end was cut by 0 bases, the J end by 6 bases, with 10 bases between. The CDR3 nucleotides read TGTGCCAGCAGCTTGGACAGGGCGGGCGAGCAGTACGTC. Translating gives CASSLDRAGEQYV.

CDR3 nucleotides: TGTGCCAGCAGCCAACGGACGGCGCGGGAGACCCAGTACTTC. Translation gives CASSQRTARETQYF. The chain links TRBV5-4 to TRBJ2-5, with D unresolved. Germline V gene data show CDR1 as SGHNT and CDR2 as YYREEE (reference sequence). This CDR3 contains 14 residues. V gave up 4 bases and J gave up 5 bases, with 15 bases separating them.

This clone was recorded a few times. The chain employs TRBV3-1 (or the pseudogene TRBV3-2) and TRBJ1-6; tentative D call: TRBD1 (6 bases). CDR3 size: 15 residues. CDR1 LGHDT and CDR2 YNNKEL come from the germline V gene (reference sequence). Trimming stripped 5 bases from V and 10 bases from J, with 18 bases between. The CDR3 sequence is CASSSGTSRWSPLHF. The DNA for the CDR3 is TGTGCCAGCAGCTCCGGGACAAGCCGTTGGTCACCCCTCCACTTT.

The V and J genes are TRBV29-1 and TRBJ1-2; the match to TRBD1 covers 8 bases. The CDR3 has 18 amino acids. Germline values: CDR1 SQVTM, CDR2 ANQGSEA. V gave up 0 bases and J gave up 1 base; unmatched junction bases: 13. The CDR3 is CSVEDRGAGQGDNYGYTF. In nucleotides, the CDR3 is TGCAGCGTTGAAGATCGCGGAGCAGGACAGGGAGATAACTATGGCTACACCTTC.

This rearrangement joins TRBV11-1 to TRBJ2-1; D is possibly TRBD1 (6 bases). Trimming stripped 5 bases from V and 2 bases from J, with 13 bases between. The CDR3 has 15 amino acids. CDR1 SGHAT and CDR2 FQDESV come from the germline V gene (reference sequence). CDR3 nucleotide sequence: TGTGCCAGCAGCATCCGGGACAAGACCTACAATGAGCAGTTCTTC. Translation: CASSIRDKTYNEQFF.

This clone was found a few times. This chain connects TRBV27 to TRBJ2-2; no clear D. Trimming pared 8 bases from V and 1 base from J, leaving 14 bases between. CDR1 is MNHEY and CDR2 is SMNVEV in the germline V gene (reference sequence). CDR3 length: 15 residues. The CDR3, as DNA: TGTGCCAGCCGAACCCTTTTGAAGAACACCGGGGAGCTGTTTTTT. It yields the protein CASRTLLKNTGELFF.

This clone showed up just a few times. The chain carries TRBV18 and TRBJ2-3, with D perhaps assigned TRBD1 or TRBD2 (5 bases each). This CDR3 is 15 amino acids long. Trimming left V 0 bases short and J 5 bases short, with 12 bases between. The germline V gene has CDR1 KGHSH and CDR2 LQKENI. In DNA form, the CDR3 reads TGTGCCAGCTCACCACCGGGGCCACGGGAAGATACGCAGTATTTT. It codes for CASSPPGPREDTQYF.

The chain uses TRBV18 and TRBJ2-1; unclear D gene. V dropped 1 base and J dropped 8 bases, with 12 bases sitting between them. CDR3 length equals 14 residues. Germline CDR1 reads KGHSH; CDR2 reads LQKENI. DNA for the CDR3: TGTGCCAGCTCACCACTGGCCCGTGGAGATGAGCAGTTCTTC. This gives the protein CASSPLARGDEQFF.